This paragraph covers one T cell receptor (beta chain) sequence. The record originates from a study of early T cells in non-severe SARS-CoV-2 infection. Study context: The sequenced material was bulk RNA from unsorted whole blood, and its chains were unpaired.

Individual cDNA molecules were tagged with unique molecular identifiers. One entry per CDR3 protein, called by TCRdb with MiXCR from the 5' RACE reads. Among approximately 69,000 distinct CDR3 sequences listed, 9.5% to 15% were seen once. The sequencing used whole blood, collected at baseline. This sequence was found in an adult who was a healthcare worker with PCR-confirmed SARS-CoV-2 infection or an uninfected control (not recorded which).

Here the CDR3 DNA reads TGTGCCAGCTCCCCGATGGGAGGGCAGGAGAACACTGAAGCTTTCTTT. Protein: CASSPMGGQENTEAFF. J is TRBJ1-1 and V is TRBV18, with D hard to call. CDR1 and CDR2 from the germline V gene are KGHSH and LQKENI. V lost 6 bases to trimming and J lost 1 base, with 18 bases between them. This CDR3 is 16 amino acids long.